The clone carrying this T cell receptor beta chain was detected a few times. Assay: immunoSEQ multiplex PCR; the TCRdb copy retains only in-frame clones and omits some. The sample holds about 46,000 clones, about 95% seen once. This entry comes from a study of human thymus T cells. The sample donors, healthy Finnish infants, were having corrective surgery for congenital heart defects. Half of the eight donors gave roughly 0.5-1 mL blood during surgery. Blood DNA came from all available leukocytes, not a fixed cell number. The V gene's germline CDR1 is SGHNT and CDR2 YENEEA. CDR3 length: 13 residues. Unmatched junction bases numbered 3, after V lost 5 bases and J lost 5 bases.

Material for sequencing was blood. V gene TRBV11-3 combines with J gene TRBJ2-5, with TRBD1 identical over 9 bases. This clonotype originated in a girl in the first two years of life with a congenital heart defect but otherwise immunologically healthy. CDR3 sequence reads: CASSRQGGETQYF. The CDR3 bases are TGTGCCAGCAGCCGACAGGGGGGGGAGACCCAGTACTTC.